These 3 T cell receptor beta chains were all obtained from the same sample, sequenced in a study of post-analysis software for immune sequencing data. Whole-study results and caveats: Relative to controls, patients had several TRBV segments at higher frequency, with TRBV5-6, TRBV5-1 and TRBV20-1 among these.

Incorporated into the TCR beta cDNA libraries were unique molecular identifiers, which served to reduce PCR and sequencing biases. TCRdb redid the calling of the PCR reads with MiXCR, one entry per CDR3 protein. The repertoire consists of hundreds of thousands of distinct CDR3 sequences, with approximately 59% occurring once and the leading ten covering 11%. Their antigens remain unidentified. The sample consisted of blood. These receptors were collected from a girl aged 2 to 10 with multiple sclerosis.

The rearrangement uses TRBV29-1 and TRBJ2-5; a possible D gene is TRBD2 (6 bases). This CDR3 region has 14 residues. The V gene lost 4 bases and the J gene lost 5 bases, with 17 bases spanning the gap. Germline V gives CDR1 SQVTM, CDR2 ANQGSEA. CDR3: CSVGGGATPETQYF. For the CDR3, the DNA is TGCAGCGTTGGGGGCGGGGCCACTCCGGAGACCCAGTACTTC.

This sequence joins TRBV5-6 and TRBJ2-6; 9 bases line up with TRBD2. CDR3 length: 20 amino acids. The ends lost 4 bases at V and 4 bases at J; junction bases unmatched: 18. Germline-derived CDR1 and CDR2 are SGHDT and YYEEEE. This chain's CDR3 is CASSPYGAGGPSSGANVLTF. Written as DNA, the CDR3 is TGTGCCAGCAGCCCTTACGGGGCGGGAGGGCCATCAAGCGGGGCCAACGTCCTGACTTTC.

The V call is TRBV6-5, the J call TRBJ2-7; D not certain. Germline V CDR1 and CDR2: MNHEY, SVGAGI. Trimming removed 0 bases at V and 3 bases at J, with 6 bases between. CDR3 length equals 13 residues. In DNA, the CDR3 is TGTGCCAGCAGTTACTCGATCCTCTACGAGCAGTACTTC. Its translation is CASSYSILYEQYF.